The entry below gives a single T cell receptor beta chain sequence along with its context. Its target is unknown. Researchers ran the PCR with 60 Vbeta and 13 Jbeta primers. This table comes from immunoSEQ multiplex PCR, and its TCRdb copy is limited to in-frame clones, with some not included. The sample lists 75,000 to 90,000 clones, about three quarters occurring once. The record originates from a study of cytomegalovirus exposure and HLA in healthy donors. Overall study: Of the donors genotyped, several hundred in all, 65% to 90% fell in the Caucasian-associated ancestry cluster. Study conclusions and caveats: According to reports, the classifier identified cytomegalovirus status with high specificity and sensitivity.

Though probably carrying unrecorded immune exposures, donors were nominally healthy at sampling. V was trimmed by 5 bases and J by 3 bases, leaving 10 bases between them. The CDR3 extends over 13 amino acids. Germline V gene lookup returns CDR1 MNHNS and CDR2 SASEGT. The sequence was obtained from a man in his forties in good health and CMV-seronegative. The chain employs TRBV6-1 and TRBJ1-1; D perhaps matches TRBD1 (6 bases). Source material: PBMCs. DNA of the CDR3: TGTGCCAGCAGTATGAACAGGGACACTGAAGCTTTCTTT. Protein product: CASSMNRDTEAFF.